Below are 17 T cell receptor beta chains sequenced from a single sample in a study of chemoradiotherapy in HPV16-positive cancers. The table came from immunoSEQ multiplex PCR; TCRdb's copy has only in-frame clones and leaves some out. This sample has 20,000 to 25,000 clones; around 85% occur once, and the top ten carry under 6%. This specimen consisted of blood, obtained from a patient who underwent chemoradiotherapy. The receptors were sampled from a human donor with HPV-associated anogenital cancer.

The CDR3 sequence: CASKSGRSAGELFF. Written as DNA, the CDR3 is TGTGCCAGCAAGAGCGGGAGGTCGGCCGGGGAGCTGTTTTTT. V gene TRBV11-2 combines with J gene TRBJ2-2, with 9 bases identical to TRBD2. The CDR3 is 14 residues long. The trim removed 7 bases at V and 6 bases at J, leaving 6 bases unmatched. The germline CDR1 and CDR2 sequences are SGHAT and FQNNGV.

The chain carries TRBV5-1 and TRBJ1-1, with D perhaps matching TRBD1 (5 bases). The germline V gene encodes CDR1 SGHRS and CDR2 YFSETQ. Trimming left V 6 bases short and J 1 base short, with 13 bases between. The CDR3 has 14 residues. The CDR3 DNA sequence: TGCGCCAGCACTCCATCCGGGACGAACACTGAAGCTTTCTTT. It encodes CASTPSGTNTEAFF.

The chain employs TRBV11-3 and TRBJ2-1, with TRBD2 identical over 7 bases. Trimming removed 0 bases from V and 7 bases from J; junction bases left unmatched: 9. Germline loops: CDR1 SGHNT, CDR2 YENEEA. This CDR3 comprises 16 residues. CDR3 residues: CASSLDSAGSNNEQFF. CDR3 DNA sequence: TGTGCCAGCAGCTTAGATTCAGCGGGATCAAATAATGAGCAGTTCTTC.

The rearrangement joins TRBV9 to TRBJ2-1; tentative D call: TRBD2 (7 bases). Germline-derived CDR1 and CDR2 are SGDLS and YYNGEE. The CDR3 is 15 amino acids. The ends were cut back, 0 bases at V and 4 bases at J, with 11 bases in the middle. The CDR3 region has the DNA TGTGCCAGCAGCGTAGAAGGGGGGGCTTACAATGAGCAGTTCTTC. Translated: CASSVEGGAYNEQFF.

The chain joins TRBV5-1 to TRBJ1-2, with D perhaps TRBD1 (5 bases). CDR3 length equals 14 residues. The V end lost 4 bases, the J end lost 4 bases, and 14 bases lay between the germline ends. Germline CDR1 is SGHRS and CDR2 is YFSETQ. In DNA form, the CDR3 reads TGCGCCAGCAGCAACTATACAGGAGTCTATGGCTACACCTTC. Its translation is CASSNYTGVYGYTF.

This clone was recorded only once. CDR3 DNA sequence: TGTGCCAGCAGCTCACTTGAGGGGCGGGGTGAGCAGTTCTTC. It encodes CASSSLEGRGEQFF. The J gene is TRBJ2-1, the V gene TRBV6-6, with D possibly being TRBD2 (6 bases). The germline V gene encodes CDR1 MNHNY and CDR2 SVGAGI (reference sequence). The CDR3 is 14 amino acids. The V and J ends lost 6 bases and 9 bases respectively, with 18 bases between them.

This clone was counted a single time. The J gene is TRBJ1-6, the V gene TRBV13, with D uncertain. The CDR3 loop spans 14 amino acids. CDR1 PRHDT and CDR2 FYEKMQ come from the germline V gene (reference sequence). Trimming removed 5 bases at V and 7 bases at J, with 12 bases between. CDR3 sequence (DNA): TGTGCCAGCAGCCCACAGTACGCCAATTCACCCCTCCACTTT. Amino acids: CASSPQYANSPLHF.

The CDR3 reads CASRTSGGGDTQYF. CDR3 sequence (DNA): TGTGCCAGCAGGACTAGCGGGGGGGGAGATACGCAGTATTTT. The chain carries TRBV7-2 and TRBJ2-3; 14 bases map to TRBD2. The V gene's germline CDR1 is SGHTA and CDR2 FQGNSA. The CDR3 runs 14 residues. Germline trimming cut 6 bases from V and 5 bases from J; bases unmatched to any gene: 1.

The chain is built from TRBV18 and TRBJ2-7, with D possibly called TRBD1 or TRBD2 (7 bases each). Germline V gene sequence: CDR1 KGHSH, CDR2 LQKENI. V lost 0 bases, J lost 4 bases, and 16 bases lay in between. The CDR3 extends over 16 amino acids. CDR3 DNA: TGTGCCAGCTCACCACCTTTGACGCAGGGGGGGTACGAGCAGTACTTC. It is translated as CASSPPLTQGGYEQYF.

The chain's CDR3 is CASSQERGETTGELFF. CDR3 sequence (DNA): TGTGCCAGCAGCCAAGAGCGGGGGGAGACCACCGGGGAGCTGTTTTTT. The chain has TRBV4-2 and TRBJ2-2, with TRBD2 matching over 8 bases. Germline values: CDR1 LGHNA, CDR2 YNFKEQ. After removal of 0 bases from V and 4 bases from J, the junction contained 4 bases not matched to a gene. CDR3 size: 16 residues.

The J gene is TRBJ1-6, the V gene TRBV4-2, with D unclear. Per the germline V gene, CDR1 is LGHNA and CDR2 is YNFKEQ. This CDR3 has 16 amino acids. V lost 4 bases and J 0 bases, leaving 10 bases between the germline ends. The CDR3, as DNA: TGTGCCAGCAGCCGGACGGGAAGCTCCTATAATTCACCCCTCCACTTT. It translates to CASSRTGSSYNSPLHF.

This chain links TRBV6-5 with TRBJ2-3, with 11 bases identical to TRBD2. After removal of 5 bases from V and 14 bases from J, the junction contained 9 bases not matched to a gene. The CDR3 contains 13 residues. The germline CDR1 and CDR2 sequences are MNHEY and SVGAGI. DNA for the CDR3: TGTGCCAGCAGTCCCGGGACTAGCGGCGTCGGGTATTTT. It is translated as CASSPGTSGVGYF.

The CDR3 DNA follows: TGTGCCAGCAGCTCTCAGGGGGTAGTTACGCAGTATTTT. Translation: CASSSQGVVTQYF. The chain joins TRBV7-2 to TRBJ2-3, with 7 bases fitting TRBD1. The CDR3 covers 13 residues. Per germline, CDR1 SGHTA and CDR2 FQGNSA. Unmatched junction bases numbered 6, after V lost 4 bases and J lost 8 bases. Supplemented by reference TRBV7-2 and TRBJ2-3, the full variable domain reads GAGVSQSPSNKVTEKGKDVELRCDPISGHTALYWYRQSLGQGLEFLIYFQGNSAPDKSGLPSDRFSAERTGGSVSTLTIQRTQQEDSAVYLCASSSQGVVTQYFGPGTRLTVL.

J is TRBJ2-5 and V is TRBV4-2, with D possibly TRBD2 on 6 matching bases. V was shortened by 0 bases and J by 5 bases, with 10 bases between the two germline ends. The germline V gene has CDR1 LGHNA and CDR2 YNFKEQ. CDR3 length: 14 amino acids. Here the CDR3 reads CASSQEIRGETQYF. CDR3 nucleotide sequence: TGTGCCAGCAGCCAAGAGATCCGGGGGGAGACCCAGTACTTC.

The chain carries TRBV11-3 and TRBJ2-5; 8 bases align to TRBD1. The length of the CDR3 is 14 residues. J gave up 11 bases and V 5 bases, and 13 bases lay outside the gene matches. Germline V gene sequence: CDR1 SGHNT, CDR2 YENEEA. CDR3 loop: CASSPRQGSYDQYF. The CDR3 coding sequence is TGTGCCAGCAGCCCCCGACAGGGGAGCTACGATCAGTACTTC.

The chain employs TRBV7-2 and TRBJ2-3; D gene uncertain. Germline CDR1 is SGHTA and CDR2 is FQGNSA. The CDR3 has 13 residues. Trimming shortened V by 4 bases and J by 1 base, and 6 bases separated the two germline ends. The CDR3 DNA reads as TGTGCCAGCAGCTCCTTTCGCACAGATACGCAGTATTTT. Translating gives CASSSFRTDTQYF.

The chain is built from TRBV6-1 and TRBJ2-3; D is perhaps TRBD1 (5 bases). Germline loops: CDR1 MNHNS, CDR2 SASEGT. This CDR3 has 16 amino acids. V lost 2 bases to trimming and J lost 0 bases, with 12 bases between them. The CDR3 protein is CASSELGRTSTDTQYF. The CDR3 bases are TGTGCCAGCAGTGAATTAGGCAGGACAAGCACAGATACGCAGTATTTT.